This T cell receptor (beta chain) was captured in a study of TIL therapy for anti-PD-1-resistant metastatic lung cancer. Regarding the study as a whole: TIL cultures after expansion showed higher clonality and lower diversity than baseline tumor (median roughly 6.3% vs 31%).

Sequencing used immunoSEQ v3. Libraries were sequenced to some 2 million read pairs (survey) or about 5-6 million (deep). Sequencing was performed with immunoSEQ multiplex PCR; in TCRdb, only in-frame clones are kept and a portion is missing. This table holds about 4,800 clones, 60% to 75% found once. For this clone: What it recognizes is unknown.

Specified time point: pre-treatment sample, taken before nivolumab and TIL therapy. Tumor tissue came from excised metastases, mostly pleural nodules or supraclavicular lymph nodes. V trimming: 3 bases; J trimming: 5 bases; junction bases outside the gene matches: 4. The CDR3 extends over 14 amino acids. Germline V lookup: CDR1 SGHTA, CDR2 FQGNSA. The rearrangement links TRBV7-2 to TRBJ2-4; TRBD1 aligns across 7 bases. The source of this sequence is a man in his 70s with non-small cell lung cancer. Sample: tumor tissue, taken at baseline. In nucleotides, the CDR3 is TGTGCCAGCAGCTTGTCCGGGACAGAAAACATTCAGTACTTC. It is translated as CASSLSGTENIQYF.